These 23 T cell receptor beta chains came from one sample sequenced in a study of T cell responses to AZD1222 COVID-19 vaccine. Method: immunoSEQ multiplex PCR; TCRdb's copy keeps in-frame clones and lacks some. The table records roughly 170,000 clones, roughly 94% of them present only once. The material sequenced was peripheral blood, taken 28 days after the second AZD1222 dose. These receptors were taken from an adult who received the AZD1222 COVID-19 vaccine.

The gene calls are TRBV2 and TRBJ2-3, with D perhaps TRBD1 or TRBD2 (5 bases each). The CDR3 contains 15 residues. The V gene's germline CDR1 is SNHLY and CDR2 FYNNEI. The ends were cut back, 3 bases at V and 6 bases at J, with 16 bases in the middle. The CDR3 protein is CASSDWDHDLDTQYF. In DNA, the CDR3 is TGTGCCAGCAGTGATTGGGACCACGATCTCGATACGCAGTATTTT.

The chain combines TRBV23-1 with TRBJ2-4; D is uncertain. TRBV23-1 has ORF status, its function being uncertain. This CDR3 spans 15 amino acids. V dropped 4 bases and J dropped 0 bases, with 10 bases sitting between them. The CDR3 coding sequence is TGCGCCAGCAGTCGGGTGAAGTTAGCCAAAAACATTCAGTACTTC. Amino acids: CASSRVKLAKNIQYF.

This clone appeared a single time. The chain links TRBV2 to TRBJ2-3, with no clear D. Looked up from germline, CDR1 is SNHLY and CDR2 is FYNNEI. Trimming cost V 0 bases and J 0 bases, with 19 bases left between them. CDR3 size: 19 residues. CDR3 in DNA: TGTGCCAGCAGTGAAGCCGTGGGCAGCTATATTCCAAGCACAGATACGCAGTATTTT. It is translated as CASSEAVGSYIPSTDTQYF.

The rearrangement links TRBV6-5 to TRBJ2-7; 8 nucleotides line up with TRBD2. Losses at the gene ends were 6 bases for V and 5 bases for J; bases not matched to a gene: 6. The CDR3 is 13 amino acids. Germline CDR1 reads MNHEY; CDR2 reads SVGAGI. This CDR3 is CASRVSGSDEQYF. CDR3 in DNA: TGTGCCAGCAGGGTGAGCGGGAGCGACGAGCAGTACTTC.

The chain employs TRBV5-1 and TRBJ2-7; D could derive from TRBD1 or TRBD2 (5 bases each). V lost 0 bases and J lost 5, with 9 bases in between. CDR1 SGHRS and CDR2 YFSETQ come from the germline V gene. The CDR3 has 13 amino acids. The CDR3 here is CASSLGGRDEQYF. CDR3 coding DNA: TGCGCCAGCAGCTTGGGGGGGAGAGACGAGCAGTACTTC.

The DNA of the CDR3 is TGCGCCAGCAGCGGGAGTGCCAAAAACATTCAGTACTTC. This gives the protein CASSGSAKNIQYF. The rearrangement joins TRBV10-2 to TRBJ2-4; possible D gene TRBD2, 6 bases. V was clipped by 6 bases and J by 1 base, with 7 bases between them. Germline assignment: CDR1 WSHSY and CDR2 SAAADI. The CDR3 length is 13 residues.

V usage is TRBV28 and J usage is TRBJ1-2; 8 nucleotides agree with TRBD1. The CDR3 has 15 amino acids. Germline assignment: CDR1 MDHEN and CDR2 SYDVKM. Trimming took 5 bases from V and 2 from J; bases not matched to a gene: 7. For the CDR3, the DNA is TGTGCCAGCAGTCCTGACAGGGGACCCAACTATGGCTACACCTTC. Translation: CASSPDRGPNYGYTF.

This clone is medium-sized within its sample. This chain joins TRBV5-6 and TRBJ1-2, with D perhaps TRBD1 (5 bases). Germline assignment: CDR1 SGHDT and CDR2 YYEEEE. V gave up 2 bases and J gave up 1 base, with 12 bases separating them. This CDR3 has 15 residues. This chain's CDR3 is CASSFSGEINYGYTF. The DNA of the CDR3 is TGTGCCAGCAGCTTCTCGGGGGAGATTAACTATGGCTACACCTTC.

V and J are TRBV7-6 and TRBJ1-6; D might be TRBD1 (6 bases). The CDR3 runs to 14 residues. Germline assignment: CDR1 SGHVS and CDR2 FNYEAQ. Trimming left V 5 bases short and J 7 bases short, with 12 bases between. The DNA for the CDR3 is TGTGCCAGCAGCCGTGAAACAGGGAATTCACCCCTCCACTTT. This gives the protein CASSRETGNSPLHF. Drawing the rest from reference TRBV7-6 and TRBJ1-6, the complete variable domain is GAGVSQSPRYKVTKRGQDVALRCDPISGHVSLYWYRQALGQGPEFLTYFNYEAQQDKSGLPNDRFSAERPEGSISTLTIQRTEQRDSAMYRCASSRETGNSPLHFGNGTRLTVT.

CDR3 protein: CASSFGPGTEAFF. In DNA form, the CDR3 reads TGCGCCAGCAGTTTTGGGCCGGGCACTGAAGCTTTCTTT. The chain has TRBV5-1 and TRBJ1-1; D is unresolved. Trimming stripped 5 bases from V and 4 bases from J, with 12 bases between. This CDR3 region has 13 residues. CDR1 is SGHRS and CDR2 is YFSETQ in the germline V gene.

This rearrangement joins TRBV24-1 to TRBJ2-3, with D unresolved. This CDR3 comprises 12 residues. Germline V gives CDR1 KGHDR, CDR2 SFDVKD. Trimming removed 7 bases at V and 5 bases at J, with 9 bases between. The CDR3 reads CATRASGDTQYF. The CDR3 DNA follows: TGTGCCACCAGGGCGTCAGGAGATACGCAGTATTTT.

The chain employs TRBV4-3 and TRBJ2-7; weak D call: TRBD2 (7 bases). This CDR3 is built from 15 residues. The V gene lost 4 bases and the J gene lost 2 bases, with 15 bases spanning the gap. From germline, CDR1 is LGHNA and CDR2 YSLEER. The CDR3 here is CASSPEEGGPYEQYF. DNA of the CDR3: TGCGCCAGCAGCCCGGAAGAGGGGGGGCCCTACGAGCAGTACTTC.

This chain links TRBV3-1 (or the pseudogene TRBV3-2) with TRBJ1-2; D not resolved. Germline CDR1 reads LGHDT; CDR2 reads YNNKEL (reference sequence). The V gene lost 1 base and the J gene lost 6 bases, with 18 bases spanning the gap. The CDR3 length is 16 residues. The CDR3 nucleotides are TGTGCCAGCAGCCAAGTAACGTTAGGGTTCCCAAATGGCTACACCTTC. Its translation is CASSQVTLGFPNGYTF.

The chain joins TRBV7-8 to TRBJ1-1; D call uncertain. Per the germline V gene, CDR1 is SGHVS and CDR2 is FQNEAQ. This CDR3 region has 15 residues. Trimming pared 1 base from V and 1 base from J, leaving 10 bases between. The CDR3 spells CASSLDWAGNTEAFF. CDR3 DNA sequence: TGTGCCAGCAGCTTAGATTGGGCAGGGAACACTGAAGCTTTCTTT.

The rearrangement uses TRBV4-1 and TRBJ2-1; 12 nucleotides match TRBD2. Germline trimming cut 1 base from V and 0 bases from J; bases unmatched to any gene: 16. Germline CDR1 MGHRA, CDR2 YSYEKL. This CDR3 has 22 amino acids. The CDR3 DNA reads as TGCGCCAGCAGCCAAGGGATTATAGGGGTACTAGCGGGAGGAAGCTCCTACAATGAGCAGTTCTTC. Translation gives CASSQGIIGVLAGGSSYNEQFF.

The rearrangement joins TRBV6-2 or TRBV6-3 to TRBJ2-5; 10 bases fit TRBD2. Germline CDR1 MNHEY, CDR2 SVGEGT. The CDR3 sequence is 18 residues long. With V trimmed by 3 bases and J by 5 bases, 15 bases remained unmatched. The CDR3 region is CASSYPPSSGGAVETQYF. CDR3 bases: TGTGCCAGCAGTTATCCTCCGTCGAGCGGGGGGGCCGTGGAGACCCAGTACTTC.

This clone was recorded only once. The rearrangement uses TRBV19 and TRBJ1-5, with D unresolved. Trimming left V 3 bases short and J 1 base short, with 10 bases between. The CDR3 extends over 15 amino acids. Germline V gene sequence: CDR1 LNHDA, CDR2 SQIVND (reference sequence). In DNA form, the CDR3 reads TGTGCCAGTAGTATCGCGGTGTCAAGCAATCAGCCCCAGCATTTT. Its translation is CASSIAVSSNQPQHF.

The chain carries TRBV4-1 and TRBJ2-3; maybe TRBD2 (5 bases). V shed 0 bases and J shed 4 bases, with 17 bases lying between them. This CDR3 comprises 17 residues. Germline-derived CDR1 and CDR2 are MGHRA and YSYEKL. The CDR3 reads CASSQEAERDLPDTQYF. The CDR3 DNA sequence: TGCGCCAGCAGCCAAGAAGCGGAGAGAGATTTACCAGATACGCAGTATTTT.

The chain has TRBV15 and TRBJ2-1; D gene unclear. CDR3 length: 16 residues. V lost 0 bases to trimming and J lost 0 bases, with 9 bases between them. The germline V gene has CDR1 LNHNV and CDR2 YYDKDF (reference sequence). In nucleotides, the CDR3 is TGTGCCACCAGCAGAGATCCGATTAGCTCCTACAATGAGCAGTTCTTC. This translates into CATSRDPISSYNEQFF.

The rearrangement links TRBV7-2 to TRBJ1-2; D possibly corresponds to TRBD1 (5 bases). The CDR3 spans 14 residues. V lost 5 bases, J lost 4 bases, and 14 bases lay in between. In germline, CDR1 is SGHTA, CDR2 FQGNSA. The CDR3 DNA follows: TGTGCCAGCAGCCGGGGGGGTGAAGCCTATGGCTACACCTTC. Its protein is CASSRGGEAYGYTF. The variable domain in full, with the rest retrieved from reference TRBV7-2 and TRBJ1-2, is GAGVSQSPSNKVTEKGKDVELRCDPISGHTALYWYRQSLGQGLEFLIYFQGNSAPDKSGLPSDRFSAERTGGSVSTLTIQRTQQEDSAVYLCASSRGGEAYGYTFGSGTRLTVV.

The chain carries TRBV7-2 and TRBJ2-1; a possible D gene is TRBD2 (5 bases). Germline V gene lookup returns CDR1 SGHTA and CDR2 FQGNSA. The CDR3 extends over 15 amino acids. Trimming shortened V by 3 bases and J by 4 bases, and 13 bases separated the two germline ends. This CDR3 reads CASSFSASPYNEQFF. CDR3 in DNA: TGTGCCAGCAGCTTTTCGGCTAGCCCTTACAATGAGCAGTTCTTC.

This rearrangement joins TRBV12-3 or TRBV12-4 to TRBJ2-2; no definite D call. This CDR3 is built from 13 residues. V was trimmed by 8 bases and J by 5 bases, leaving 12 bases between them. The CDR3 spells CASRTERTGELFF. CDR3 DNA sequence: TGTGCCAGCCGGACGGAACGGACCGGGGAGCTGTTTTTT.

This chain uses TRBV3-1 (or the pseudogene TRBV3-2) with TRBJ1-6; D is perhaps TRBD1 (5 bases). This CDR3 is 15 amino acids long. V was cut by 1 base and J by 7 bases, with 11 bases left in between. Germline loops: CDR1 LGHDT, CDR2 YNNKEL (reference sequence). CDR3 in DNA: TGTGCCAGCAGCCAAGGGGTTAGGGGAAATTCACCCCTCCACTTT. As protein: CASSQGVRGNSPLHF.